The 8 T cell receptor beta chains listed next were all sequenced from one sample in a study of T-cell reconstitution after alpha-beta-depleted transplantation in children. Molecular barcoding with unique molecular identifiers was used for the TCRbeta library. TCRdb recomputed calls from the PCR reads with MiXCR, one row per CDR3 protein. The profile covers hundreds of thousands of distinct CDR3 sequences, with approximately 20% appearing a single time and 2.5% to 3.5% taken by the ten largest. The sequenced sample was PBMCs from the stem cell graft donor, obtained from the stem cell graft. These receptors all come from a human donor who donated a stem cell graft to a child with acute lymphoblastic leukemia.

The gene calls are TRBV27 and TRBJ2-7, with 13 bases fitting TRBD2. V dropped 4 bases and J dropped 4; count of bases not matched to a gene: 4. The length of the CDR3 is 15 residues. Germline V gene data show CDR1 as MNHEY and CDR2 as SMNVEV (reference sequence). The CDR3 protein is CASSSPTSGRYEQYF. The CDR3 nucleotides are TGTGCCAGCAGTTCCCCGACTAGCGGGAGGTACGAGCAGTACTTC.

This clonotype was counted only a few times. V gene TRBV5-1 combines with J gene TRBJ2-1; possibly TRBD2 for D (6 bases). The CDR3 is made up of 17 amino acids. Germline CDR1 and CDR2: SGHRS and YFSETQ. The germline V and J ends were trimmed by 3 bases and 2 bases, with 18 bases remaining between them. In DNA, the CDR3 is TGCGCCAGCAGCTCCGGGACTGCCCACACCGCCTACAATGAGCAGTTCTTC. Protein: CASSSGTAHTAYNEQFF.

The chain recombines TRBV5-1 with TRBJ1-2; D is unclear. The germline CDR1 and CDR2 sequences are SGHRS and YFSETQ. Between the trimmed V and J ends, which lost 4 bases and 4 bases, there was a span of 11 bases. The CDR3 contains 13 residues. CDR3 region: CASSAGDRYGYTF. The CDR3 DNA reads TGCGCCAGCAGCGCCGGTGACCGCTATGGCTACACCTTC.

This clonotype was counted only a few times. This chain joins TRBV7-9 and TRBJ1-3; 9 bases align to TRBD1. In germline, CDR1 is SEHNR, CDR2 FQNEAQ (reference sequence). The CDR3 consists of 17 residues. Trimming removed 5 bases from V and 0 bases from J; junction bases left unmatched: 8. The CDR3, as DNA: TGTGCCAGCAGCCCCCGACGGGACAGGGCCTCTGGAAACACCATATATTTT. This sequence encodes CASSPRRDRASGNTIYF.

The chain is built from TRBV5-1 and TRBJ2-1, with D possibly being TRBD2 (6 bases). Germline loops: CDR1 SGHRS, CDR2 YFSETQ. This CDR3 contains 15 residues. Trimming shortened V by 1 base and J by 4 bases, and 12 bases separated the two germline ends. CDR3 in amino acids: CASSLRKRAYNEQFF. The CDR3 DNA reads as TGCGCCAGCAGCTTGAGAAAGCGGGCATACAATGAGCAGTTCTTC.

There are a few counts of this clonotype. The CDR3 region is CASSPGNILINEQFF. CDR3 nucleotide sequence: TGCGCCAGCAGTCCCGGGAACATTTTAATAAATGAGCAGTTCTTC. The chain uses TRBV5-1 and TRBJ2-1, with D perhaps matching TRBD2 (5 bases). Trimming shortened V by 5 bases and J by 7 bases, and 19 bases separated the two germline ends. CDR1 is SGHRS and CDR2 is YFSETQ in the germline V gene. The CDR3 loop spans 15 amino acids.

The chain has TRBV10-3 and TRBJ2-5, with 7 bases aligning to TRBD2. There are 14 residues in the CDR3. Trimming cost V 3 bases and J 4 bases; bases outside gene matches: 5. Germline lookup yields CDR1 ENHRY and CDR2 SYGVKD. The CDR3 is CAISEAGGGETQYF. CDR3 nucleotide sequence: TGTGCCATCAGTGAAGCGGGCGGGGGAGAGACCCAGTACTTC.

This clonotype has more than one count but fewer than ten. The V call is TRBV6-1, the J call TRBJ1-5, with D perhaps matching TRBD1 (5 bases). The germline gives CDR1 MNHNS, CDR2 SASEGT. The V end lost 6 bases, the J end lost 0 bases, and 15 bases lay between the germline ends. This CDR3 region has 16 residues. CDR3 bases: TGTGCCAGCAGACAGACAGAATACTATAGCAATCAGCCCCAGCATTTT. It encodes CASRQTEYYSNQPQHF.